The 15 T cell receptor beta chains below all came from one sample that was sequenced in a study of blood T cell repertoires in COVID-19. The method was immunoSEQ multiplex PCR; TCRdb's version includes in-frame clones alone and lacks a portion of them. The data hold some 180,000 clones, with approximately 82% observed a single time. Sequenced input: PBMCs or T cells enriched from blood (not recorded which). The receptors shown here come from an older woman with acute COVID-19.

The chain carries TRBV7-9 and TRBJ1-1; D gene ambiguous. Between the trimmed V and J ends, which lost 3 bases and 0 bases, there was a span of 8 bases. The CDR3 is made up of 14 amino acids. The V gene's germline CDR1 is SEHNR and CDR2 FQNEAQ (reference sequence). CDR3 sequence (DNA): TGTGCCAGCAGCTTGTCGGAGATGAACACTGAAGCTTTCTTT. Amino acid sequence: CASSLSEMNTEAFF.

The chain uses TRBV30 and TRBJ2-5; maybe TRBD2 (5 bases). V was cut by 4 bases and J by 5 bases, with 20 bases left in between. CDR3 size: 15 residues. The V gene's germline CDR1 is GTSNPN and CDR2 SVGIG (reference sequence). Here the CDR3 reads CAWTLGPSRGETQYF. CDR3 coding DNA: TGTGCCTGGACGCTAGGGCCCTCCCGAGGGGAGACCCAGTACTTC. The full variable domain, in which reference TRBV30 and TRBJ2-5 provide the parts outside the CDR3, is SQTIHQWPATLVQPVGSPLSLECTVEGTSNPNLYWYRQAAGRGLQLLFYSVGIGQISSEVPQNLSASRPQDRQFILSSKKLLLSDSGFYLCAWTLGPSRGETQYFGPGTRLLVL.

The chain employs TRBV5-1 and TRBJ2-3; 7 nucleotides align to TRBD1. This CDR3 region has 16 residues. Germline V lookup: CDR1 SGHRS, CDR2 YFSETQ. J lost 1 base, V lost 4 bases, and 9 bases had no gene match. CDR3 bases: TGCGCCAGCAGCCCTTCAACGGGACAGCGCACAGATACGCAGTATTTT. Translation gives CASSPSTGQRTDTQYF. The full variable domain, with the rest looked up from reference TRBV5-1 and TRBJ2-3, is KAGVTQTPRYLIKTRGQQVTLSCSPISGHRSVSWYQQTPGQGLQFLFEYFSETQRNKGNFPGRFSGRQFSNSRSEMNVSTLELGDSALYLCASSPSTGQRTDTQYFGPGTRLTVL.

This clone was observed once. The V call is TRBV27, the J call TRBJ2-5, with 10 bases matching TRBD2. This CDR3 comprises 15 residues. Trimming cost V 2 bases and J 5 bases; bases outside gene matches: 5. Germline lookup yields CDR1 MNHEY and CDR2 SMNVEV (reference sequence). CDR3 amino acids: CASSLEREGPETQYF. Written as DNA, the CDR3 is TGTGCCAGCAGTTTAGAGCGGGAGGGCCCGGAGACCCAGTACTTC.

The CDR3 protein is CASSAQGVDGQPQHF. In nucleotides, the CDR3 is TGTGCCAGCAGCGCACAGGGGGTGGACGGTCAGCCCCAGCATTTT. The rearrangement uses TRBV6-4 and TRBJ1-5; 8 bases are a match to TRBD1. Germline values: CDR1 MRHNA, CDR2 SNTAGT. The CDR3 contains 15 residues. J gave up 6 bases and V 6 bases, and 10 bases lay outside the gene matches.

The chain recombines TRBV5-1 with TRBJ1-5; D ambiguous. Trimming pared 1 base from V and 2 bases from J, leaving 10 bases between. This CDR3 contains 15 residues. Germline CDR1 and CDR2: SGHRS and YFSETQ. The CDR3 bases are TGCGCCAGCAGCTTGCTGGGTGAGGGCAATCAGCCCCAGCATTTT. It specifies CASSLLGEGNQPQHF.

This chain links TRBV3-1 (or the pseudogene TRBV3-2) with TRBJ1-5; D unresolved. CDR3 length: 13 amino acids. Trimming stripped 4 bases from V and 5 bases from J, with 9 bases between. Looked up from germline, CDR1 is LGHDT and CDR2 is YNNKEL (reference sequence). The CDR3 reads CASSLRADQPQHF. Written as DNA, the CDR3 is TGTGCCAGCAGCCTTCGAGCCGATCAGCCCCAGCATTTT.

This clone was detected ten times or more. The V call is TRBV27, the J call TRBJ1-2; TRBD1 matches at 11 bases. Per the germline V gene, CDR1 is MNHEY and CDR2 is SMNVEV (reference sequence). The J segment lost 4 bases and the V segment lost 5 bases, leaving 9 bases of the junction unmatched. This CDR3 region has 16 residues. In DNA, the CDR3 is TGTGCCAGCAGTGTTCGGACAGGGGGCCTCGGCTATGGCTACACCTTC. This codes for CASSVRTGGLGYGYTF.

The chain combines TRBV12-3 or TRBV12-4 with TRBJ1-6, with D unclear. The CDR3 loop spans 12 amino acids. Trimming took off 4 bases at V and 7 bases at J, with 5 bases between the two ends. Written as DNA, the CDR3 is TGTGCCAGCAGTTACGAGAATTCACCCCTCCACTTT. Protein product: CASSYENSPLHF.

The chain carries TRBV10-3 and TRBJ2-2; 8 nucleotides line up with TRBD2. With 10 bases clipped from V and 6 bases from J, the junction kept 16 bases outside the gene matches. Germline-derived CDR1 and CDR2 are ENHRY and SYGVKD. This CDR3 spans 16 amino acids. CDR3 in DNA: TGTGCCACCCGACCGCTCAGCGGGAGTAGGTCCGGGGAGCTGTTTTTT. It is translated as CATRPLSGSRSGELFF.

The chain combines TRBV18 with TRBJ2-2; 8 bases agree with TRBD2. The CDR3 contains 17 residues. CDR1 is KGHSH, CDR2 LQKENI, per germline. Germline trimming cut 6 bases from V and 2 bases from J; bases unmatched to any gene: 11. This chain's CDR3 is CASSRESGSPNTGELFF. CDR3 sequence (DNA): TGTGCCAGCTCCAGGGAAAGCGGGAGTCCCAACACCGGGGAGCTGTTTTTT.

The chain joins TRBV19 to TRBJ1-4; 10 bases agree with TRBD1. Germline V gene data show CDR1 as LNHDA and CDR2 as SQIVND (reference sequence). Trimming took 4 bases from V and 7 from J; bases not matched to a gene: 9. The CDR3 has 16 amino acids. The CDR3 bases are TGTGCCAGTAGTACCAGGGACAGGGGCAATAGTGAAAAACTGTTTTTT. It encodes CASSTRDRGNSEKLFF. Full variable domain (outside the CDR3, taken from reference TRBV19 and TRBJ1-4): DGGITQSPKYLFRKEGQNVTLSCEQNLNHDAMYWYRQDPGQGLRLIYYSQIVNDFQKGDIAEGYSVSREKKESFPLTVTSAQKNPTAFYLCASSTRDRGNSEKLFFGSGTQLSVL.

This chain joins TRBV14 and TRBJ1-1; tentative D call: TRBD1 (6 bases). The germline V and J ends were trimmed by 4 bases and 4 bases, with 13 bases remaining between them. Germline V gives CDR1 SGHDN, CDR2 FVKESK. The CDR3 loop spans 14 amino acids. In DNA, the CDR3 is TGTGCCAGCAGCCGTCGACAGGTGGGCACTGAAGCTTTCTTT. Translated: CASSRRQVGTEAFF.

This clone was seen a handful of times. CDR3 DNA sequence: TGTGCCAGCAGCCGCCAAGGTTCGGGTCTTGCCTACAATGAGCAGTTCTTC. The encoded protein is CASSRQGSGLAYNEQFF. This rearrangement joins TRBV4-2 to TRBJ2-1; D remains ambiguous. The CDR3 has 17 amino acids. V was clipped by 4 bases and J by 2 bases, with 18 bases between them. Germline CDR1 LGHNA, CDR2 YNFKEQ.

This sequence joins TRBV19 and TRBJ1-2; TRBD1 aligns across 7 bases. V gave up 7 bases and J gave up 5 bases; unmatched junction bases: 4. CDR1 and CDR2 (germline): LNHDA, SQIVND (reference sequence). This CDR3 spans 12 amino acids. The CDR3 protein is CASTHRGYGYTF. As DNA, the CDR3 is TGTGCCAGTACTCACAGGGGTTATGGCTACACCTTC. Complete variable domain (other parts from reference TRBV19 and TRBJ1-2): DGGITQSPKYLFRKEGQNVTLSCEQNLNHDAMYWYRQDPGQGLRLIYYSQIVNDFQKGDIAEGYSVSREKKESFPLTVTSAQKNPTAFYLCASTHRGYGYTFGSGTRLTVV.